The rows below give T cell receptor beta chains drawn from one sample of a study of tumor and adjacent non-tumor tissue in lung cancer. TCRdb redid the calling of the multiplex PCR reads with MiXCR, one entry per CDR3 protein. The sample carries 220,000 or so distinct CDR3 sequences, 60% to 75% recorded once. The source material was lung tumor tissue. The source is a man aged 55 to 70 with non-small cell lung cancer. Both conserved end residues are part of each CDR3. The D gene is left open where the match is weak. Clone size, where shown, is once, few, many, or a class for clones that have expanded.

TRBV6-1	TRBJ2-7	NA	NA	TGTGCCAGCACTAAGTCCCGACTCCCTTCCTACAAGCAGTACTTC	CASTKSRLPSYKQYF
TRBV20-1	TRBJ1-5	NA	NA	TGCAGTGCGAGAACAGGGACTACCAATCAGCCCCTGCTTTTT	CSARTGTTNQPLLF
TRBV10-3	TRBJ1-2	NA	NA	TGTGCCATCAATGATGAAGGGGCCTATGGCTACACCTTC	CAINDEGAYGYTF
TRBV7-9	TRBJ1-2	NA	NA	TGTGCCAGCAGCTCAGCAGAAGACTATGGCTACACCTTC	CASSSAEDYGYTF
TRBV6-5	TRBJ2-7	NA	NA	TGTGCCAGCAGTTACTTACCCAGTACATCCTACGAGCAGTACTTC	CASSYLPSTSYEQYF
TRBV11-2	TRBJ2-3	NA	NA	TGTGCCAGCAGTTGGGGGTGTGGTAGCAATCAGCCCCAGTATTTT	CASSWGCGSNQPQYF
TRBV6-5	TRBJ2-5	NA	NA	TGTGCCAGCAGTTACTCAGGAGGGATACAAGGGACCCAGTGCTTC	CASSYSGGIQGTQCF
TRBV6-2/TRBV6-3	TRBJ2-1	NA	NA	TGTGCCAGCAGTGGACGGGACATATACAATGAGCAATTCTTC	CASSGRDIYNEQFF
TRBV6-5	TRBJ2-2	many	NA	TGTGCCAGCAGTTTGCGGTTCGAGCGCACCGGGGAGCTGTTTTTT	CASSLRFERTGELFF
TRBV20-1	TRBJ1-5	many	NA	TGCAGTGCCATAGCACAGACAGGAATAAATCAGCCCCAGCATTTT	CSAIAQTGINQPQHF
TRBV11-2	TRBJ2-1	few	TRBD2	TGTGCCAGCAGGGGAACTAGCGGGAGTCTCAATGAGCAGTTCTTC	CASRGTSGSLNEQFF
TRBV7-8	TRBJ2-3	NA	NA	TGTGCCAGCAGACCCGCGGAAAGCACAGATACGCAGTATTTT	CASRPAESTDTQYF
TRBV12-3/TRBV12-4	TRBJ1-1	NA	NA	TGTGCCGGCAGTTTCGAGGTCAGGCAGGGGTTCGCTGAAGCTTTCTTT	CAGSFEVRQGFAEAFF
TRBV11-1	TRBJ2-2	NA	NA	TGTGCCTGTAGCTTCTACGGGGCGCGAAGCACCGGGGAGCTGTTTTTC	CACSFYGARSTGELFF
TRBV28	TRBJ1-5	few	NA	TGTGCCAGCAGTGGAAGGGGGGGCTTATCCTCTTATAGCAATCAGCCCCAGCATTTT	CASSGRGGLSSYSNQPQHF
TRBV12-3/TRBV12-4	TRBJ1-4	once	NA	TGTGCCATCAGTACGGGCCCTAAACTGTTTTTT	CAISTGPKLFF
TRBV6-2/TRBV6-3	TRBJ2-1	few	TRBD2	TGTGCCAGCAGTTATCACAGCGGGGCCCTTAGCTCCTACAATGAGCAGTTCTTC	CASSYHSGALSSYNEQFF
TRBV10-2	TRBJ1-2	NA	NA	TGCGCCAGCGGAGAGGGGGTATCTGGCTACACTTTC	CASGEGVSGYTF
TRBV13	TRBJ1-2	NA	NA	TGTGCCAGCAGCTTAGAACAGGTATCCAGGCGAACTATCTATGGCTACACCTTC	CASSLEQVSRRTIYGYTF
TRBV24-1	TRBJ2-1	NA	NA	TGTGCCACCAGTGCCTGGGGTGGTCGGGTTCGTGAGCAGTTCTTC	CATSAWGGRVREQFF
TRBV12-3/TRBV12-4	TRBJ2-7	NA	NA	TGTGCCAGCAGTCTTTTGCGGGACAGCCCAACCTACGAGCGGTACTTC	CASSLLRDSPTYERYF
TRBV5-5	TRBJ2-1	NA	NA	TGTGCCGGCAGCTTGATCCTAGCAGGAGGTTGGTCCTACAATGAGCAGTTCTTC	CAGSLILAGGWSYNEQFF
TRBV20-1	TRBJ1-6	NA	NA	TGCAGTACTAGAGACCAGCTAAATTCACCCCTTCACTTT	CSTRDQLNSPLHF
TRBV6-1	TRBJ2-1	NA	TRBD2	TGTGCCAGCAGCCCCGGACTAGCGGTTGTTGAGCAGTTCTTC	CASSPGLAVVEQFF
TRBV29-1	TRBJ2-7	NA	TRBD1	TGCAGCGTGTTGGCAGGGGGCCACGAGAAGTACTTC	CSVLAGGHEKYF
TRBV7-9	TRBJ1-4	NA	NA	TGTGCCAGCAAGGAAGTTGGTAATGAAAAACTGTTTTTT	CASKEVGNEKLFF
TRBV11-3	TRBJ2-3	NA	NA	TGTGACAGCAGTTTAATTCCTAGTGTCAGCACAGATACGCAGTATTTT	CDSSLIPSVSTDTQYF
TRBV20-1	TRBJ1-4	NA	TRBD1	TGCGGTGATGGGACCGGACAGGATTTATCGCGGCCAAATGAAAAACTGTTTTTT	CGDGTGQDLSRPNEKLFF
TRBV20-1	TRBJ1-2	NA	TRBD1	TGCAGTGCTTCCCCCGACAGGGGGCTGGATGGCTACACCTTC	CSASPDRGLDGYTF
TRBV4-1	TRBJ2-2	NA	NA	TGCGCCAGCAACCGCGAGGCGAGGTTCCCCGGGGAGCTGTTTTTT	CASNREARFPGELFF
TRBV29-1	TRBJ2-7	NA	TRBD2	TGCAGCGTACAAGGACTAGCGGGAAACTGCGAGCAGCACTTC	CSVQGLAGNCEQHF
TRBV11-2	TRBJ1-3	NA	TRBD1	TGTGCCAGCAGCTCGGGACAGGGGGGTTGGGACACCATATATTTT	CASSSGQGGWDTIYF
TRBV24-1	TRBJ2-1	NA	NA	TGTGCCACCAGTGATCATCCATCCCGTGGGAACAATGAGCAGTTCTTC	CATSDHPSRGNNEQFF
TRBV6-1	TRBJ2-3	many	TRBD2	TGTGCCCTCTCGGCGGTAGCGGGGGGATCAGATACGCAGTATTTT	CALSAVAGGSDTQYF
TRBV6-1	TRBJ2-6	NA	TRBD1	TGTGCCAGCAGGAGGACAGGGGGCGAAACTGGGGCCAACGTCCTGACTTTC	CASRRTGGETGANVLTF
TRBV4-2	TRBJ2-2	NA	NA	TGTGCCAGCAGCCAAGACGGTGGCATCAACACCGGGGAACTGTTTTTT	CASSQDGGINTGELFF
TRBV20-1	TRBJ1-3	few	NA	TGCAGTGCTAGAGATGATACGGGGGGCACCATATATTTT	CSARDDTGGTIYF
TRBV20-1	TRBJ2-3	NA	NA	TGCAGTGTTCCACGGGACAAATCCTCAGATACGCAGTATTTT	CSVPRDKSSDTQYF
TRBV29-1	TRBJ1-1	NA	TRBD1	TGCAGCGTCGGCCGCCGGGACAGGGGTTTCGACACTGAAGCTTTATTT	CSVGRRDRGFDTEALF
TRBV12-5	TRBJ1-5	NA	NA	TGTGCTAGTGGTTTGGTACGGGTTAGCGGGATCACAGATACGCAGCATTTT	CASGLVRVSGITDTQHF
TRBV7-8	TRBJ2-7	NA	TRBD2	TGTGCCAGCAGCTGGTTTTGGGGGAGGGCAACCTACGAGCAGTATTTC	CASSWFWGRATYEQYF
TRBV20-1	TRBJ2-1	NA	NA	TGCAGTGTTAGAGGGGACCGGGGATACTATGAGCAGTTCTTC	CSVRGDRGYYEQFF
TRBV12-3/TRBV12-4	TRBJ2-3	once	NA	TGTGCCATCACCCCCGCTAGCACAAATACGCAGTATTTT	CAITPASTNTQYF
TRBV4-2	TRBJ1-6	NA	TRBD1	TGTGCCAGCAGCCAAGATGCCGGGACAGGTAAAGGTTCACCCCTCCACTTT	CASSQDAGTGKGSPLHF
TRBV20-1	TRBJ1-1	NA	NA	TGCAGTGCTAGCTCAGGGGCCGGGACTGAAGCTTTCTTT	CSASSGAGTEAFF
TRBV12-3/TRBV12-4	TRBJ2-2	many	TRBD1	TGTGCCAGCAGTGTGACAGGGCAACCGAACACCGGGGAGCTGTTTTTT	CASSVTGQPNTGELFF
TRBV28	TRBJ1-2	few	TRBD1	TGTGCCAGCACGACAGGGGGGGGGGTTAACTATGGCTACACCTTC	CASTTGGGVNYGYTF
TRBV29-1	TRBJ1-2	medium-sized	TRBD1	TGCAGCGCAAAATCCGGGACAGAGTATGGCTACACCTTC	CSAKSGTEYGYTF